This TCR beta chain appears in the sequencing data of a study of monozygotic twins with inflammatory bowel disease. TCRdb reprocessed the 5' RACE reads, with one entry per CDR3 protein and no DNA. This sample contains about 330,000 distinct CDR3 sequences. Blood samples measuring around 2.4 ml were taken per donor. The CDR3 has 15 residues. Per germline, CDR1 DFQATT and CDR2 SNEGSKA (reference sequence). The sequencing input was blood. V gene TRBV20-1 combines with J gene TRBJ2-6; TCRdb indicates TRBD1, and absent DNA this call remains unverified. The sequence was collected from a human donor with ulcerative colitis or Crohn's disease, or a healthy co-twin of an affected twin (not recorded which). CDR3: CSARVRGSGANVLTF.